This T cell receptor beta chain was identified in a study of cytomegalovirus exposure and HLA in healthy donors. Whole-study findings and limits: Three chains linked to CMV were shown in vitro to be specific for CMV antigens. Later analysis identified several of the most significant clusters that appeared linked to common viral pathogens. Most TCR sequences were uncommon, yet certain public TCRs appeared in many donors.

The PCR ran on 60 Vbeta and 13 Jbeta primers. Method: immunoSEQ multiplex PCR; TCRdb's copy keeps in-frame clones and lacks some. The data hold fewer than 130,000 clones, with around 70% observed a single time. As for this clone: Its antigen remains unidentified.

This CDR3 spans 15 amino acids. V was shortened by 3 bases and J by 10 bases, with 20 bases between the two germline ends. CDR1 SGDLS and CDR2 YYNGEE come from the germline V gene. Sample: PBMCs. The chain carries TRBV9 and TRBJ2-1; D remains unclear. The receptor was isolated from a man aged 40-50 years in good health and CMV-seropositive. The CDR3 sequence: CASSDPRSPLGEQFF. The CDR3 DNA follows: TGTGCCAGCAGCGACCCCCGTTCTCCCCTCGGGGAGCAGTTCTTC. Full variable domain (rest looked up from reference TRBV9 and TRBJ2-1): DSGVTQTPKHLITATGQRVTLRCSPRSGDLSVYWYQQSLDQGLQFLIQYYNGEERAKGNILERFSAQQFPDLHSELNLSSLELGDSALYFCASSDPRSPLGEQFFGPGTRLTVL.